Listed below are T cell receptor beta chains from one sample, sequenced in a study of blood T cell repertoires in COVID-19. Method: immunoSEQ multiplex PCR; TCRdb's copy keeps in-frame clones and lacks some. The sample carries about 98,000 clones, approximately 86% recorded once. The specimen sequenced was peripheral blood. The receptor set was obtained from a woman in her fifties or sixties with COVID-19, enrolled during active disease. Each CDR3 is given with its conserved first and last residue. The D gene is left open where the match is weak. Some rows have no size entry. The others give once, few or many, or a class for an expanded clone.

CDR3nt,CDR3aa,d_gene,abundance,j_gene,v_gene
TGTGCCAGCAGGCAAGGGGACATTCAACAAGAGACCCAGTACTTC,CASRQGDIQQETQYF,-,once,TRBJ2-5,TRBV7-2
TGTGCCAGCAGTGATTACGGGAACACTGAAGCTTTCTTT,CASSDYGNTEAFF,-,-,TRBJ1-1,TRBV2
TGCGCCAGCAGCCAAGGGTTGACAGGGAGAGGTGAGCAGTTCTTC,CASSQGLTGRGEQFF,TRBD1,-,TRBJ2-1,TRBV4-3
TGTGCCAGCAGCCCTCTAAGCGGGTTCGGGGTTGGAGTTGGCACTGAAGCTTTCTTT,CASSPLSGFGVGVGTEAFF,-,-,TRBJ1-1,TRBV11-2
TGTGCCAGCAGTGAAGGTCCGGGGGAAGAGACCCAGTACTTC,CASSEGPGEETQYF,-,-,TRBJ2-5,TRBV6-1
TGTGCCATTTCCCTCCAGGGGTCTCTCAATCAGCCCCAGCATTTT,CAISLQGSLNQPQHF,-,few,TRBJ1-5,TRBV19
TGTGCCAGCACCCCTCCGGGACAGGGGCGGGAGACCCAGTACTTC,CASTPPGQGRETQYF,TRBD1,-,TRBJ2-5,TRBV7-9
TGCGCCAGCAGTGAGGCTAGCAATGAGCAGTTCTTC,CASSEASNEQFF,-,-,TRBJ2-1,TRBV10-1
TGTGCCAGCAGTTTATTCTACAGGGAAGACGAGCAGTACTTC,CASSLFYREDEQYF,-,-,TRBJ2-7,TRBV28
TGTGCCAGTAGTAGCCGACAGGGGGCTAACTACGAGCAGTACTTC,CASSSRQGANYEQYF,TRBD1,-,TRBJ2-7,TRBV19
TGTGCCAGCAGTTCCCCCCTGACAGCTAACTATGGCTACACCTTC,CASSSPLTANYGYTF,-,-,TRBJ1-2,TRBV27
TGTGCCAGCAGTGAGCCGGGACAGGGGTTGGGCTACACCTTC,CASSEPGQGLGYTF,TRBD1,-,TRBJ1-2,TRBV2
TGTGCCAGCAGCCTAGCGGGGGTTACAGATACGCAGTATTTT,CASSLAGVTDTQYF,TRBD2,-,TRBJ2-3,TRBV3-1/TRBV3-2
TGTGCCATCAGTGGACAGGGGGCGAACTACAATGAGCAGTTCTTC,CAISGQGANYNEQFF,TRBD1,-,TRBJ2-1,TRBV10-3
TGTGCCAGCAGGCCGGGTGCGGGGGGCTACAATGAGCAGTTCTTC,CASRPGAGGYNEQFF,TRBD2,-,TRBJ2-1,TRBV18
TGTGCCTGGAGTGTTAGAGTCTCCTACGAGCAGTACTTC,CAWSVRVSYEQYF,-,-,TRBJ2-7,TRBV30
TGTGCCAGCAGCTTAGCAGGGCCCGGGGAGCTGTTTTTT,CASSLAGPGELFF,-,-,TRBJ2-2,TRBV11-2
TGTGCCAGCAGCCCAGGGCGGGGGGGCAAGGCCGGGGAGCTGTTTTTT,CASSPGRGGKAGELFF,TRBD2,-,TRBJ2-2,TRBV11-3
TGTGCCAGCAGCCAAGCAGGGCTAGCGGACACAGATACGCAGTATTTT,CASSQAGLADTDTQYF,TRBD2,-,TRBJ2-3,TRBV3-1/TRBV3-2
TGTGCCTGGAGCCCGGGGCTCCAGGGGGCAAGGAATGAAAAACTGTTTTTT,CAWSPGLQGARNEKLFF,TRBD1,once,TRBJ1-4,TRBV30
TGTGCCAGTAGTATGGGGACACTGAACACTGAAGCTTTCTTT,CASSMGTLNTEAFF,-,few,TRBJ1-1,TRBV19
TGTGCCAGCAGCACCCGGGACAGGGGGCAAGAAAAACTGTTTTTT,CASSTRDRGQEKLFF,TRBD1,-,TRBJ1-4,TRBV5-6
TGTGCCAGCAGCTTAGTTCTTGGGGGGGCCTCCTACAATGAGCAGTTCTTC,CASSLVLGGASYNEQFF,-,-,TRBJ2-1,TRBV7-2
TGTGCCAGCACTAGGGACAGTCTCTCCTACGAGCAGTACTTC,CASTRDSLSYEQYF,TRBD1,few,TRBJ2-7,TRBV19
TGTGCCAGCACTGGAGGAGGAGGGGGCTTTATGGAGACCCAGTACTTC,CASTGGGGGFMETQYF,-,-,TRBJ2-5,TRBV2
TGTGCCAGCAGTTATCAGGGTTTGGACGAAAAACTGTTTTTT,CASSYQGLDEKLFF,-,-,TRBJ1-4,TRBV6-2/TRBV6-3
TGTGCCAGCAGTGCCCAACTAGCGGGGGCGACAGATACGCAGTATTTT,CASSAQLAGATDTQYF,TRBD2,-,TRBJ2-3,TRBV6-1
TGCGCCAGCAGCTTGGGACAGGGGGTGACAGAGACCCAGTACTTC,CASSLGQGVTETQYF,TRBD1,-,TRBJ2-5,TRBV5-1
TGTGCCAGCAGTGGGACAGGGCACTACGAGCAGTACTTC,CASSGTGHYEQYF,TRBD1,-,TRBJ2-7,TRBV2
TGTGCCAGTAACGAGGGGGACAAGTACAATGAGCAGTTCTTC,CASNEGDKYNEQFF,-,-,TRBJ2-1,TRBV19
TGCGCCAGCAGCAACGGACTAGCGGGGGGCCAAGAGACCCAGTACTTC,CASSNGLAGGQETQYF,TRBD2,-,TRBJ2-5,TRBV5-1
TGTGCCAGCATGGTACAGGGGGTTACTGAAGCTTTCTTT,CASMVQGVTEAFF,TRBD1,-,TRBJ1-1,TRBV2
TGTGCCAGCAGCCAAGATCTTGCCTGGACAGGGGATAGCTCCTACGAGCAGTACTTC,CASSQDLAWTGDSSYEQYF,TRBD1,-,TRBJ2-7,TRBV4-2
TGCAGCGTTGAAGATCAGGGCGTATACTCCTATGGCTACACCTTC,CSVEDQGVYSYGYTF,-,-,TRBJ1-2,TRBV29-1
TGTGCCAGCAGATACGGACAGGGCGGGCAGCCCCAGCATTTT,CASRYGQGGQPQHF,TRBD1,few,TRBJ1-5,TRBV6-2/TRBV6-3
TGTGCCAGTAGTATAGCACAGGGGAACTCCTACGAGCAGTACTTC,CASSIAQGNSYEQYF,TRBD1,-,TRBJ2-7,TRBV19
TGTGCCAGTAGTTCTCCGACAGGGGTCGCGAACACTGAAGCTTTCTTT,CASSSPTGVANTEAFF,TRBD1,-,TRBJ1-1,TRBV19
TGTGCCATCAGCCGGGGGTTTTATGGCTACACCTTC,CAISRGFYGYTF,-,-,TRBJ1-2,TRBV10-3
TGCGCCAGCAGCTTGGCCCAGACAGGGAATGAGCAGTTCTTC,CASSLAQTGNEQFF,TRBD1,-,TRBJ2-1,TRBV5-1
TGCAGCGTTGAAGATCTGGGCCCAGTATTTTGGATAGGTCAGCCCCAGCATTTT,CSVEDLGPVFWIGQPQHF,-,once,TRBJ1-5,TRBV29-1
TGTGCCAGCAGTTTTCAGGATTCACCCCTCCACTTT,CASSFQDSPLHF,-,-,TRBJ1-6,TRBV28
TGTGCCACCAGTGATTTGGCAGGGGTCTCCTACAATGAGCAGTTCTTC,CATSDLAGVSYNEQFF,-,-,TRBJ2-1,TRBV24-1
TGTGCCAGCAGCCGCCAGGGGGGTCAGCCCCAGCATTTT,CASSRQGGQPQHF,TRBD1,-,TRBJ1-5,TRBV7-2
TGTGCCAGTAGTATAGACCAGGATGCGGGGCAGCCCCAGCATTTT,CASSIDQDAGQPQHF,-,-,TRBJ1-5,TRBV19
TGCGCCAGCAGCTTGGGGGGACAGGTCACTAATGAAAAACTGTTTTTT,CASSLGGQVTNEKLFF,TRBD1,-,TRBJ1-4,TRBV5-1
TGTGCCAGCAGTTACACAGGGGGTAGTACCGGGGAGCTGTTTTTT,CASSYTGGSTGELFF,TRBD1,-,TRBJ2-2,TRBV6-5
TGTGCCAGCACCAACGGGGGGAGCTCCTACGAGCAGTACTTC,CASTNGGSSYEQYF,TRBD2,few,TRBJ2-7,TRBV6-6
TGTGCCAGCAGCATCATCCTGGGTCGGGACAGAATATCGTATAGCAATCAGCCCCAGCATTTT,CASSIILGRDRISYSNQPQHF,TRBD1,-,TRBJ1-5,TRBV7-3
TGTGCCAGCAGCCAAAGGACTGACAGGTATACGCAGTATTTT,CASSQRTDRYTQYF,-,-,TRBJ2-3,TRBV7-2
TGTGCCAGCAGCACGGTTCGGGACAGGGAGGGGAATGGCTACACCTTC,CASSTVRDREGNGYTF,TRBD1,once,TRBJ1-2,TRBV5-6
TGCGCCAGCAGCTTCGGGACTTTCGTCCAAGATACGCAGTATTTT,CASSFGTFVQDTQYF,-,-,TRBJ2-3,TRBV5-1
TGCGCCAGCAGTCGGAAGGAGGCGAACACCGGGGAGCTGTTTTTT,CASSRKEANTGELFF,-,-,TRBJ2-2,TRBV4-1
TGTGCCAGCAGCCCCGACCCCTGGACAGTTAATGAAAAACTGTTTTTT,CASSPDPWTVNEKLFF,-,-,TRBJ1-4,TRBV4-2
TGTGCCAGCAGCCTTTGGACATCTTGGCGCCAGCCCCAGCATTTT,CASSLWTSWRQPQHF,-,-,TRBJ1-5,TRBV5-6
TGCGCCAGCAGCTTGCGGGTTGGGACCGGGGAGCTGTTTTTT,CASSLRVGTGELFF,-,-,TRBJ2-2,TRBV5-1
TGTGCCAGCAGCTTAGGTATCCAGGGGGATTTTCAGTACTTC,CASSLGIQGDFQYF,TRBD1,-,TRBJ2-4,TRBV11-2